These 14 T cell receptor beta chains originate from one sample sequenced in a study of blood T cells in healthy people across ages. Then a second PCR, running roughly 7 to 11 cycles, was carried out with a sample-barcoded 5' primer and a J-beta primer mix. TCRdb passed the 5' RACE reads through MiXCR, listing each CDR3 protein once. The table lists roughly 410,000 distinct CDR3 sequences, roughly half of them singletons. Sequenced input: blood. The receptors shown here come from a man aged 60 to 69 in good health.

This clonotype was observed a few times. The chain carries TRBV10-3 and TRBJ1-1, with no clear D. Per the germline V gene, CDR1 is ENHRY and CDR2 is SYGVKD. The CDR3 covers 16 residues. V lost 2 bases and J lost 1, with 14 bases in between. CDR3 in amino acids: CAISEPRAVQNTEAFF. CDR3 sequence (DNA): TGTGCCATCAGTGAGCCCCGCGCGGTACAGAACACTGAAGCTTTCTTT.

J is TRBJ2-1 and V is TRBV29-1; D perhaps matches TRBD1 (6 bases). CDR1 and CDR2 from the germline V gene are SQVTM and ANQGSEA. Trimming stripped 7 bases from V and 5 bases from J, with 21 bases between. This CDR3 is 15 amino acids long. The CDR3 loop reads CSGDIVGPLDNEQFF. The CDR3 bases are TGCAGCGGGGACATCGTGGGACCCCTTGACAATGAGCAGTTCTTC.

This clonotype occurred once. V and J are TRBV11-2 and TRBJ2-4, with a tentative D call TRBD2 (6 bases). This CDR3 region has 17 residues. The germline gives CDR1 SGHAT, CDR2 FQNNGV. With 0 bases removed from V and 1 base from J, the gap between germline ends came to 13 bases. The CDR3 here is CASSLDYREQAKNIQYF. Here the CDR3 DNA reads TGTGCCAGCAGCTTAGATTACCGGGAGCAGGCCAAAAACATTCAGTACTTC.

V gene TRBV7-2 combines with J gene TRBJ2-3, with a possible D match to TRBD1 (5 bases). Germline CDR1 SGHTA, CDR2 FQGNSA. The CDR3 is 13 residues long. V shed 5 bases and J shed 8 bases, with 14 bases lying between them. CDR3 in amino acids: CASSQGGGRTQYF. The DNA for the CDR3 is TGTGCCAGCAGCCAGGGCGGCGGTCGTACGCAGTATTTT. Full variable domain (outside the CDR3, taken from reference TRBV7-2 and TRBJ2-3): GAGVSQSPSNKVTEKGKDVELRCDPISGHTALYWYRQSLGQGLEFLIYFQGNSAPDKSGLPSDRFSAERTGGSVSTLTIQRTQQEDSAVYLCASSQGGGRTQYFGPGTRLTVL.

The genes are TRBV28 and TRBJ2-4; the match to TRBD1 covers 7 bases. The J call may be in error: the DNA end matches TRBJ2-7 better. CDR1 and CDR2 (germline): MDHEN, SYDVKM. The CDR3 totals 15 residues. In DNA form, the CDR3 reads TGTGCCAGCGGCCCCCTCGGGACAGAATTGTACGAGCAGTACTTC. It encodes CASGPLGTELYEQYF.

V gene TRBV20-1 combines with J gene TRBJ2-1; D is uncertain. CDR1 DFQATT and CDR2 SNEGSKA come from the germline V gene (reference sequence). Between the trimmed V and J ends, which lost 1 base and 3 bases, there was a span of 7 bases. The CDR3 totals 13 residues. The CDR3 DNA is TGCAGTGCTAGAGGGCCTAGCTACAATGAGCAGTTCTTC. It encodes CSARGPSYNEQFF.

This chain joins TRBV11-2 and TRBJ2-7; TRBD1 matches at 7 bases. CDR1 SGHAT and CDR2 FQNNGV come from the germline V gene. The J segment lost 1 base and the V segment lost 6 bases, leaving 6 bases of the junction unmatched. The CDR3 runs to 14 residues. This CDR3 is CASSLQGKSYEQYF. The CDR3 DNA is TGTGCCAGCAGTTTACAGGGGAAATCCTACGAGCAGTACTTC.

The chain links TRBV28 to TRBJ2-7, with 11 bases aligning to TRBD2. The length of the CDR3 is 15 residues. Germline V gene lookup returns CDR1 MDHEN and CDR2 SYDVKM. After removal of 2 bases from V and 3 bases from J, the junction contained 3 bases not matched to a gene. CDR3 loop: CASSLATSGNYEQYF. DNA of the CDR3: TGTGCCAGCAGTTTAGCGACTAGCGGGAACTACGAGCAGTACTTC.

The V call is TRBV5-1, the J call TRBJ2-5; TRBD2 might be the D (5 bases). Germline V gene data show CDR1 as SGHRS and CDR2 as YFSETQ. Trimming removed 7 bases from V and 4 bases from J, with 14 bases in between. The CDR3 totals 13 residues. The CDR3 loop is CASGLAATETQYF. The CDR3 coding sequence is TGCGCCAGCGGGCTAGCCGCGACAGAGACCCAGTACTTC.

The V call is TRBV25-1, the J call TRBJ2-5; D remains ambiguous. Trimming cost V 1 base and J 11 bases, with 8 bases left between them. Germline V CDR1 and CDR2: MGHDK, SYGVNS. This CDR3 comprises 11 residues. CDR3 region: CASSELGKQYF. The DNA of the CDR3 is TGTGCCAGCAGTGAATTGGGAAAGCAGTACTTC.

The CDR3 protein is CASSLLGAGNSPLHF. The CDR3 nucleotides read TGTGCCAGCAGCTTACTGGGGGCGGGGAATTCACCCCTCCACTTT. The genes are TRBV7-2 and TRBJ1-6; TRBD1 might be the D (6 bases). Germline loops: CDR1 SGHTA, CDR2 FQGNSA. With 2 bases removed from V and 7 bases from J, the gap between germline ends came to 12 bases. The CDR3 consists of 15 residues.

This clonotype was counted at least ten times. This rearrangement joins TRBV7-9 to TRBJ2-1, with TRBD1 matching over 9 bases. CDR3 size: 15 residues. The germline CDR1 and CDR2 sequences are SEHNR and FQNEAQ (reference sequence). The V segment lost 5 bases and the J segment 4 bases; nucleotides outside the gene matches: 6. The CDR3 sequence is CASSPDRGSYNEQFF. The CDR3 bases are TGTGCCAGCAGCCCAGACAGGGGGTCTTACAATGAGCAGTTCTTC.

The chain has TRBV12-3 or TRBV12-4 and TRBJ2-1; D unclear. The CDR3 spans 11 residues. V was pared by 6 bases and J by 5 bases, with 5 bases between. CDR3 sequence (DNA): TGTGCCAGCAGACTCAACAATGAGCAGTTCTTC. This gives the protein CASRLNNEQFF.

Details on this clonotype: This may arise from a read error, as a much more abundant clone is one base away. The chain uses TRBV20-1 and TRBJ2-1; D is undetermined. The CDR3 totals 15 residues. CDR1 DFQATT and CDR2 SNEGSKA come from the germline V gene (reference sequence). CDR3 in DNA: TGCAGTGCTAGAGTGCCTTCCGGGCCCTACAAGGAGCAGTTCTTC. Encoded protein: CSARVPSGPYKEQFF.